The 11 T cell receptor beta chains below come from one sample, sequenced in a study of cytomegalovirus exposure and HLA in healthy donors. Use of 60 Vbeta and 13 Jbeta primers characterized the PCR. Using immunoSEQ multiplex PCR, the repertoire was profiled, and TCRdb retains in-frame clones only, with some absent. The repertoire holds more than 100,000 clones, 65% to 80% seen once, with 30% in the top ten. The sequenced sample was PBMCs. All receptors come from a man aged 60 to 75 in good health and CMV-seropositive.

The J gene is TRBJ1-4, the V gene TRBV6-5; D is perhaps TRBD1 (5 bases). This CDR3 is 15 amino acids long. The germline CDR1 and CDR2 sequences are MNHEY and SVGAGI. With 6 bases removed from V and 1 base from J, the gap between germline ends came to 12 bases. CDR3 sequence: CASSQGGVTNEKLFF. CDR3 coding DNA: TGTGCCAGCAGCCAAGGAGGGGTAACTAATGAAAAACTGTTTTTT.

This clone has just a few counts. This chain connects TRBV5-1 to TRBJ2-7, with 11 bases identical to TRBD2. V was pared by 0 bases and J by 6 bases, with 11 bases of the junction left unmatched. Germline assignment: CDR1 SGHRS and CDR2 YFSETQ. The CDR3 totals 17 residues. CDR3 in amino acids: CASSLDPGLAGGGEQYF. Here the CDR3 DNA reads TGCGCCAGCAGCTTGGATCCCGGGCTAGCGGGAGGTGGCGAGCAGTACTTC. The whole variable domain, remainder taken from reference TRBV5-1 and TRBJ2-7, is KAGVTQTPRYLIKTRGQQVTLSCSPISGHRSVSWYQQTPGQGLQFLFEYFSETQRNKGNFPGRFSGRQFSNSRSEMNVSTLELGDSALYLCASSLDPGLAGGGEQYFGPGTRLTVT.

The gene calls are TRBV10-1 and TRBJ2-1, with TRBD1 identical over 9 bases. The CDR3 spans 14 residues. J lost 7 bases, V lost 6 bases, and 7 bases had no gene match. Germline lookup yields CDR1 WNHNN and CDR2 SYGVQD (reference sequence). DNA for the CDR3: TGCGCCAGCAGATCCGGGACAGGGAGAAATGAGCAGTTCTTC. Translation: CASRSGTGRNEQFF.

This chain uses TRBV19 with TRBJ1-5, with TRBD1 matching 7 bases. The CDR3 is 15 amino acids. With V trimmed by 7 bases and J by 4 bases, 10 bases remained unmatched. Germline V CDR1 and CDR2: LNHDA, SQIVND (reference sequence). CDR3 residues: CASTRAGTDNQPQHF. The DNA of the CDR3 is TGTGCCAGTACACGGGCAGGGACAGATAATCAGCCCCAGCATTTT.

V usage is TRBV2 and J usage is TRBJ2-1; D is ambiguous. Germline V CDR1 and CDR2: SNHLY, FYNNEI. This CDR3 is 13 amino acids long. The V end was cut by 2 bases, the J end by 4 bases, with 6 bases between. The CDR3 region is CASSEIDYNEQFF. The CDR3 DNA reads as TGTGCCAGCAGTGAAATAGATTACAATGAGCAGTTCTTC.

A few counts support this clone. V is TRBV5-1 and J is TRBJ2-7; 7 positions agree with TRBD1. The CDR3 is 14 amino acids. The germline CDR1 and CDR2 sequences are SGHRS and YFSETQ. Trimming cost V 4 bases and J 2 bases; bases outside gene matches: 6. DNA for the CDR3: TGCGCCAGCAGCGAGGGGGCGGCGGCCTACGAGCAGTACTTC. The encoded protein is CASSEGAAAYEQYF.

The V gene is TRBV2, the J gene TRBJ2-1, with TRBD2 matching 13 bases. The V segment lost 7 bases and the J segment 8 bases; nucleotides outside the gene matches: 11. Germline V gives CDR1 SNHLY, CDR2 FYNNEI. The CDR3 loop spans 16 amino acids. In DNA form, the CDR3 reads TGTGCCAGCACCAAGGGACTAGCGGGAATAGGGGATGAGCAGTTCTTC. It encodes CASTKGLAGIGDEQFF.

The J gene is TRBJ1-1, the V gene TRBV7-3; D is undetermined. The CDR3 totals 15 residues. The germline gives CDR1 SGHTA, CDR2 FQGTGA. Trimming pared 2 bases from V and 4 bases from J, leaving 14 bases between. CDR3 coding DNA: TGTGCCAGCAGCTTACGGCGGGAGACGGCCACTGAAGCTTTCTTT. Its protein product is CASSLRRETATEAFF.

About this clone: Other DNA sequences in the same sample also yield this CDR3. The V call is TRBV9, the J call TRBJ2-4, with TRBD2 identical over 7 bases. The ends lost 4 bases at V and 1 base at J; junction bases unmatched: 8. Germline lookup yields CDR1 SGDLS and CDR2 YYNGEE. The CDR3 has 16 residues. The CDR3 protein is CASSTGLGDAKNIQYF. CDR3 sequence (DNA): TGTGCCAGCAGCACCGGACTAGGGGACGCCAAAAACATTCAGTACTTC.

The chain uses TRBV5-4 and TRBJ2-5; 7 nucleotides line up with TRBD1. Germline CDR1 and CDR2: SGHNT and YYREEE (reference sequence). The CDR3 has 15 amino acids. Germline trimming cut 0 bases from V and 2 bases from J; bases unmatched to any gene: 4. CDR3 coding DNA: TGTGCCAGCAGCTTGGGTGACAGGGTGCAAGAGACCCAGTACTTC. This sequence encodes CASSLGDRVQETQYF.

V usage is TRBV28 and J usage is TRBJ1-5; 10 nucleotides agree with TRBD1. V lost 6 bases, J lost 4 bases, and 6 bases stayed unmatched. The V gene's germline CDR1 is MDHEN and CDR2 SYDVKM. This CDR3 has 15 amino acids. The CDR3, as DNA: TGTGCCAGCAGGTTGGGACAGGGGCGGAATCAGCCCCAGCATTTT. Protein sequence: CASRLGQGRNQPQHF.